The source of this T cell receptor beta chain is a study of Ad26.COV2.S vaccination and SARS-CoV-2 variants. Study-wide context: Within the COV1001 Ad26.COV2.S trial arm, the donor was enrolled.

Turning to this clone: Its specificity is not known.

Measured with immunoSEQ multiplex PCR; TCRdb has only the in-frame clones, and not every one. This table has approximately 350,000 clones, 83% appearing once. General study findings and limits: Vaccine and placebo recipients had similar non-spike TCR breadth. Quantification of TCR breadth and depth may have yielded underestimates of total T cell responses.

V was trimmed by 0 bases and J by 3 bases, leaving 8 bases between them. The germline gives CDR1 GTSNPN, CDR2 SVGIG (reference sequence). There are 13 residues in the CDR3. Treatment in this sample: 15 to 20 received Ad26.COV2.S at low or high dose, single or two shots; several received placebo; per-sample allocation not given. Specimens were obtained on day 63 following the first vaccine or placebo injection. In the vaccine, an Ad26 vector expressed the SARS-CoV-2 spike of the Wuhan strain. This TCR derives from a person aged 18 to 65 who received the Ad26.COV2.S COVID-19 vaccine or a placebo. The source material was peripheral blood, sampled in a trial of Ad26.COV2.S vaccine versus placebo. The chain recombines TRBV30 with TRBJ1-2; D perhaps matches TRBD1 (6 bases). CDR3 in amino acids: CAWSVNRDYGYTF. The CDR3 coding sequence is TGTGCCTGGAGTGTAAACAGGGACTATGGCTACACCTTC.